The clone carrying this T cell receptor beta chain was seen at least ten times. The antigen is not known. TCRdb itself ran the 5' RACE reads through MiXCR, one entry per CDR3 protein. The sample lists tens of thousands of distinct CDR3 sequences, 12% occurring once. The germline V gene encodes CDR1 MNHEY and CDR2 SMNVEV (reference sequence). This CDR3 is 16 amino acids long. Trimming left V 5 bases short and J 6 bases short, with 20 bases between. This entry comes from a study of early T cells in non-severe SARS-CoV-2 infection. Study-level information: Sequencing of unsorted whole blood was done on bulk RNA, leaving chains unpaired. Whole-study results and caveats: VDJdb matching favored anti-spike CD8 responses, missing private and CD4 specificities.

The chain employs TRBV27 and TRBJ1-5; D perhaps matches TRBD1 (6 bases). This receptor was obtained from an adult who was a healthcare worker with PCR-confirmed SARS-CoV-2 infection or an uninfected control (not recorded which). The sequenced sample was whole blood. The chain's CDR3 is CASSPSRGHRVQPQHF. CDR3 bases: TGTGCCAGCAGTCCCTCCCGTGGGCACAGGGTTCAGCCCCAGCATTTT.